Sequencing of this T cell receptor beta chain was carried out in a study of T cells in Graves' hyperthyroidism and ophthalmopathy (dated by TCRdb to between 2019 and 2020). Broadly, across the study: Peripheral blood samples were taken at the time of initial diagnosis, prior to any treatment. To identify distinguishing TCR V-J signatures, a discovery cohort of around 100 patients was used, comprising 40 to 45 with Graves' ophthalmopathy and some 57 with stable Graves' hyperthyroidism. Once sampling was done, hyperthyroidism patients were given methimazole at a starting dose of 30 mg daily, whereas ophthalmopathy patients were given high-dose intravenous methylprednisolone. Whether ophthalmopathy could be predicted prospectively was tested in an independent validation cohort made up of under 20 hyperthyroidism patients plus 17 patients who later progressed to ophthalmopathy. The roughly 100 discovery patients were randomly divided into training and test sets at a 7:3 ratio. The paper reports TCR Vbeta CDR3 sequencing of some 140 peripheral blood samples: fewer than 50 ophthalmopathy, 70 to 85 hyperthyroidism and around 17 progressor patients. In addition, the study compared T-cell repertoires in thyroid tissue and in blood from five to seven Graves' hyperthyroidism patients. Broad study findings and their caveats: No statistical method was used to fix the sample size in advance, and group allocation was not hidden from the investigators. Blood samples also contained most of the expanded thyroid clonotypes (frequency above 0.001), which suggests that blood repertoires may reflect thyroid immune responses. In validation, the model predicted progression to ophthalmopathy with approximately 71% sensitivity and 72% to 85% specificity, a median of 6.5 months before onset. In cross-validation, a model built on a 13 V-J signature told ophthalmopathy apart from stable hyperthyroidism with about 90% sensitivity and around 81% specificity, and in testing the same model reached 80%/75%.

In the ophthalmopathy patients, disease was moderately to severely active, with a Clinical Activity Score of 3 or more, a NOSPECS grade of 4 or more, and a duration of less than 3 months. Exclusion was applied to patients with uncontrolled infections, other autoimmune diseases, pregnancy or lactation. Diagnoses were established on the basis of clinical symptoms, serum thyroxine and TRAb, thyroid ultrasound, and orbital computed tomography. PBMCs were separated from 8 to 10 ml of fresh peripheral blood using Ficoll-Paque density gradient centrifugation. Total RNA was extracted with Trizol reagent, and quality was checked on an Agilent 2100 Bioanalyzer. This clonotype was picked up many times. Its recognized antigen is unknown. Per-nucleotide qualities are absent, and no much larger clonotype sits a single base away. Amplification of TCR beta CDR3 regions was carried out from RNA transcripts. A first-round RT-PCR of the TCR CDR3 used the HTBI primer set with the Qiagen OneStep RT-PCR kit. The libraries were constructed in a second round of multiplex PCR and then size-selected and purified. The libraries were sequenced on an Illumina HiSeq2000 using paired-end 100 bp reads. Per the original workflow: SOAPnuke was used to process the raw data, throwing out any read that contained adapters or uncalled bases, had a mean Phred below 15, or lacked an exact constant-primer or identifier match. COPE v1.2.5 was used to merge high-quality paired reads, and clonotypes were defined as unique nucleotide sequences. Clonotypes were aligned to IMGT TRBV, TRBD and TRBJ reference segments using MiTCR v1.1. Analysis was restricted to V-J combinations with a frequency above 0.0001, which covered about 99% of repertoires. The TCS score was defined as F50 (clonal expansion) divided by E x V (chaos), with BLOSUM62-based TCRdist calculated between CDR3 peptides within each V-J. Welch's t-statistics and random forest reduced just over 500 V-J features to roughly 13, which were used in a naive Bayes classifier (R e1071). TCRdb reworked the public reads: Q25 trimming with fastp, MiXCR clone assembly, productive beta chains retained. A single entry per CDR3 protein holds the most common genes and DNA from its merged rows. TCRdb, not the authors, supplied the V and J calls. This sample has 300,000 to 450,000 distinct CDR3 sequences in its table, and about 14% of those were observed once. 15% to 20% of the sample belongs to the ten largest clones.

Including cysteine and phenylalanine, the CDR3 has 16 amino acids. Only the CDR3 part of the read is kept: 48 bases, read in frame from the first base. Taken from the germline V gene, the CDR1 and CDR2 loops are SGHTA and FQGTGA. V ends up 5 bases short and J 5 bases short, with an unmatched junction base count of 8. The sequence came from a woman aged 25-40 years with Graves' ophthalmopathy. Rearrangement joined TRBV7-3 to TRBJ2-1; 11 central nucleotides agree with TRBD2. The sequenced material came from blood. The sequenced DNA: TGTGCCAGCAGCAATTCTCTAGCGGGGGGAGACAATGAGCAGTTCTTC. It is translated as CASSNSLAGGDNEQFF.